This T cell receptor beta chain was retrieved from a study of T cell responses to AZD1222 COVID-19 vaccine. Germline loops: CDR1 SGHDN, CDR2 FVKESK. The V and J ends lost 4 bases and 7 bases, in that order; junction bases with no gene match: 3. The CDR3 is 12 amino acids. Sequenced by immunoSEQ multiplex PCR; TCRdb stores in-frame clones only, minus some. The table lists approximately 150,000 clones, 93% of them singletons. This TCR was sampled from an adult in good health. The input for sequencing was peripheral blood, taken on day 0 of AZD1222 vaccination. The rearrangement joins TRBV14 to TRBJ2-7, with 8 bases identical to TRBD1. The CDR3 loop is CASSPTGGEQYF. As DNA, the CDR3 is TGTGCCAGCAGCCCCACAGGGGGAGAGCAGTACTTC. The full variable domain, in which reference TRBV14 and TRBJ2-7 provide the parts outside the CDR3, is EAGVTQFPSHSVIEKGQTVTLRCDPISGHDNLYWYRRVMGKEIKFLLHFVKESKQDESGMPNNRFLAERTGGTYSTLKVQPAELEDSGVYFCASSPTGGEQYFGPGTRLTVT.